One TCR beta chain is described in this entry. Germline V gene data show CDR1 as LGHDT and CDR2 as YNNKEL (reference sequence). The V gene end was trimmed by 1 base and the J gene end by 1 base; junction bases not matched to a gene: 4. CDR3 length equals 15 residues. These data come from a study of blood T cell repertoires in COVID-19. The method was immunoSEQ multiplex PCR; TCRdb's version includes in-frame clones alone and lacks a portion of them. This sample has approximately 30,000 clones, with 88% found just once. The source material was peripheral blood. The TCR sequence derives from a human donor in a cohort sampled during active COVID-19. The V call is TRBV3-1 (or the pseudogene TRBV3-2), the J call TRBJ2-7; 7 bases agree with TRBD1. CDR3 loop: CASSQVGTVSYEQYF. The CDR3 DNA follows: TGTGCCAGCAGCCAAGTCGGGACAGTTTCCTACGAGCAGTACTTC.